This T cell receptor beta chain stems from a study of cytomegalovirus exposure and HLA in healthy donors. The PCR contained 60 Vbeta and 13 Jbeta primers. Assay: immunoSEQ multiplex PCR; the TCRdb copy retains only in-frame clones and omits some. The sample includes roughly 99,000 clones, 81% seen only once; the top ten take approximately 2.4%. There are 14 residues in the CDR3. Germline V gene sequence: CDR1 MNHEY, CDR2 SVGAGI. The genes are TRBV6-5 and TRBJ2-5; TRBD1 aligns across 9 bases. The J call may be faulty, since TRBJ2-7 better matches the DNA end. The clonotype comes from a man under 40 in good health and CMV-seronegative. The sample consisted of PBMCs. The CDR3 reads CASSSGTGIYEQYF. The CDR3 coding sequence is TGTGCCAGCAGTTCCGGGACAGGGATCTACGAGCAGTACTTC.